The entry that follows covers one T cell receptor (beta chain) sequence. Its antigen is unknown. The sample is drawn from a study of Graves' ophthalmopathy and Graves' hyperthyroidism. Scientists amplified the TCR beta CDR3 regions from RNA transcripts. An opening RT-PCR round employed HTBI primers and preceded a second-round multiplex PCR. MiXCR, applied by TCRdb to the multiplex PCR reads, yields one record per CDR3 protein. The table has 900,000 to 1,200,000 distinct CDR3 sequences, roughly 35% seen once. General study results and limits: Ophthalmopathy progression was predicted with about 67% sensitivity and approximately 79% specificity. Thyroid clonotypes that were expanded above 0.001 frequency mostly also appeared in blood.

Germline lookup yields CDR1 KGHSH and CDR2 LQKENI. The CDR3 has 14 residues. V shed 2 bases and J shed 7 bases, with 9 bases lying between them. Certain patients were not enrolled. These were patients with other autoimmune diseases, uncontrolled infections, pregnancy or lactation. A diagnosis was made from clinical symptoms together with serum thyroxine, TRAb, thyroid ultrasound and orbital computed tomography. This TCR derives from an adult man with Graves' hyperthyroidism. The sequenced sample consisted of peripheral blood or thyroid tissue (not recorded which). The chain employs TRBV18 and TRBJ1-6, with a possible D match to TRBD1 (5 bases). Here the CDR3 DNA reads TGTGCCAGCTCACCAAGGGGAGCGAATTCACCCCTCCACTTT. Its protein is CASSPRGANSPLHF.